This T cell receptor beta chain was sequenced in a study of cytomegalovirus exposure and HLA in healthy donors. PCR used 60 Vbeta primers and 13 Jbeta primers. Libraries were prepared by immunoSEQ multiplex PCR; TCRdb keeps only in-frame clonotypes and omits some of them. The table has 130,000 to 150,000 clones, approximately 68% seen once. Study-level findings and limits: A later analysis found most CMV-associated TCR beta chains apparently HLA-restricted. Apart from CMV serostatus, no immune exposure information was available. In vitro data verified three CMV-associated chains as specific for CMV antigens.

Trimming took off 3 bases at V and 4 bases at J, with 17 bases between the two ends. This CDR3 has 15 residues. Per the germline V gene, CDR1 is SGHRS and CDR2 is YFSETQ. On this clone: The antigen remains unidentified.

The gene calls are TRBV5-1 and TRBJ2-7; D not resolved. The origin of this receptor is a middle-aged man in good health and CMV-seronegative. Sequencing used PBMCs. The CDR3 DNA follows: TGCGCCAGCAGCTCGGCGTCTCGACTCGGATACGAGCAGTACTTC. Its translation is CASSSASRLGYEQYF.